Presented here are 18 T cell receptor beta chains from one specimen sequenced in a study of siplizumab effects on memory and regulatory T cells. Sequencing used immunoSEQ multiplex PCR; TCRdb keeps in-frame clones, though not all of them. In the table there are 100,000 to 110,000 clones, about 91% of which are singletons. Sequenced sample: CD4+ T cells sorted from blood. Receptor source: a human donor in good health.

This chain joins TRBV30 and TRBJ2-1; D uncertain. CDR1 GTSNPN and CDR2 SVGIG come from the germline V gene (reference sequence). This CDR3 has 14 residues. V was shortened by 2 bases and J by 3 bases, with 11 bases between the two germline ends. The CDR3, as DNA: TGTGCCTGGAGTCGGGCGACCGGCTACAATGAGCAGTTCTTC. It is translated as CAWSRATGYNEQFF.

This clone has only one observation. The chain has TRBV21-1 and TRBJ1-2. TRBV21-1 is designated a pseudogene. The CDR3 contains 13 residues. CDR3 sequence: CASSKLGEGGYTF. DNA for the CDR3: TGTGCCAGCAGCAAATTGGGGGAAGGTGGCTACACCTTC.

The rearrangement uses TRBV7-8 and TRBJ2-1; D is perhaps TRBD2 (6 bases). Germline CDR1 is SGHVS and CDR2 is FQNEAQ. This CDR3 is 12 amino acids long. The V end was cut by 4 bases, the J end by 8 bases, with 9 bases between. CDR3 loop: CASSYWGDEQFF. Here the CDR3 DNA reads TGTGCCAGCAGCTACTGGGGGGATGAGCAGTTCTTC.

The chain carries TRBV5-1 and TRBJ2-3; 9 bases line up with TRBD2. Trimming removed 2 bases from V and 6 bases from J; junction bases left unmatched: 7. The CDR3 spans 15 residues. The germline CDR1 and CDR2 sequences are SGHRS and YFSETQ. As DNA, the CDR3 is TGCGCCAGCAGCTTAGCGGGGGGAAGATGGGATACGCAGTATTTT. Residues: CASSLAGGRWDTQYF.

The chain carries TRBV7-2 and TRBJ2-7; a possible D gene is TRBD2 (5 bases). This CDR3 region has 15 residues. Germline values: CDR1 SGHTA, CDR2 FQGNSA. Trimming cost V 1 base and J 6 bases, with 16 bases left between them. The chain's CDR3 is CASSLDSGLVPEQYF. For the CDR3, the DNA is TGTGCCAGCAGCTTAGACAGCGGCCTCGTCCCCGAGCAGTACTTC.

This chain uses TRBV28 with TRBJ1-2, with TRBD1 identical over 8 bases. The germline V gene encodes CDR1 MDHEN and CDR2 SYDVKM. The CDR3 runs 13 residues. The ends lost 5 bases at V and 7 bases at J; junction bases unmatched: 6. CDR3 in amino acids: CASSAQGAGGYTF. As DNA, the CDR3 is TGTGCCAGCAGTGCGCAGGGGGCAGGTGGCTACACCTTC.

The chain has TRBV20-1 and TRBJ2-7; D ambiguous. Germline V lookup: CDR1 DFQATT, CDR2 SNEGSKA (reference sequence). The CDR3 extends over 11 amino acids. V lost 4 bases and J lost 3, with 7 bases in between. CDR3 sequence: CSAKTDYEQYF. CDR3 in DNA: TGCAGTGCTAAAACCGACTACGAGCAGTACTTC.

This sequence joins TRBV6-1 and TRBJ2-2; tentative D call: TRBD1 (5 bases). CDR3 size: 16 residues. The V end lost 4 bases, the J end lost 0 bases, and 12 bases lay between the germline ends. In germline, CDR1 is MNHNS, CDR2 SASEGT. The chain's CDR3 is CASSVVVGANTGELFF. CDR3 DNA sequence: TGTGCCAGCAGTGTTGTTGTAGGGGCGAACACCGGGGAGCTGTTTTTT.

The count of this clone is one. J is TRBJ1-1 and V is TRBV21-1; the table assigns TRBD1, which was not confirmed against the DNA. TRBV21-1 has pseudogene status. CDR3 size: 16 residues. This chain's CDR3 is CASGKADSHRGTEAFF. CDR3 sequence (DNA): TGTGCCAGCGGGAAGGCGGACAGTCACCGTGGTACTGAAGCTTTCTTT.

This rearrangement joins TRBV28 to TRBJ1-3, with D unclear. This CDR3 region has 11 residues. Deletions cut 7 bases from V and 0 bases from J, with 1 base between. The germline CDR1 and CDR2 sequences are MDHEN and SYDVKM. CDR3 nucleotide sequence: TGTGCCAGCAACTCTGGAAACACCATATATTTT. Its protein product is CASNSGNTIYF.

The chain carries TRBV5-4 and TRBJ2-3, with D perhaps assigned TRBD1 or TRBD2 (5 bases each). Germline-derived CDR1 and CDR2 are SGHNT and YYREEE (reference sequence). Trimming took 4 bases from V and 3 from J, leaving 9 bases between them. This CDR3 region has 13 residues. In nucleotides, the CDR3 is TGTGCCAGCAGCCGGGACCCAACAGATACGCAGTATTTT. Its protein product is CASSRDPTDTQYF.

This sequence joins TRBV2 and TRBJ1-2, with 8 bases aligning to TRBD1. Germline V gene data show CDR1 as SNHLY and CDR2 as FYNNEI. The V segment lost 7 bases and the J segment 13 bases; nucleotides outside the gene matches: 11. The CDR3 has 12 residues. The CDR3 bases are TGTGCCAGCAACAGGGGGAGCCCACGGGGCACCTTC. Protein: CASNRGSPRGTF. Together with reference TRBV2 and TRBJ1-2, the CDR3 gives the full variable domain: EPEVTQTPSHQVTQMGQEVILRCVPISNHLYFYWYRQILGQKVEFLVSFYNNEISEKSEIFDDQFSVERPDGSNFTLKIRSTKLEDSAMYFCASNRGSPRGTFGSGTRLTVV.

CDR3 residues: CASSRDRRGEKLFF. In DNA form, the CDR3 reads TGTGCCAGCAGCCGGGACAGGAGAGGGGAAAAACTGTTTTTT. This chain links TRBV5-6 with TRBJ1-4; 8 bases match TRBD1. V shed 4 bases and J 8 bases; nucleotides not matched to a gene: 7. The CDR3 runs 14 residues. Germline CDR1 is SGHDT and CDR2 is YYEEEE.

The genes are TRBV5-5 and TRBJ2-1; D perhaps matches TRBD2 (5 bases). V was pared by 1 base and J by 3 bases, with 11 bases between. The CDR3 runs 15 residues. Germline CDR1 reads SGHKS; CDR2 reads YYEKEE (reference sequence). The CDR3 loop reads CASSLSLASYNEQFF. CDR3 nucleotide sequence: TGTGCCAGCAGCTTGTCTCTAGCTAGCTACAATGAGCAGTTCTTC.

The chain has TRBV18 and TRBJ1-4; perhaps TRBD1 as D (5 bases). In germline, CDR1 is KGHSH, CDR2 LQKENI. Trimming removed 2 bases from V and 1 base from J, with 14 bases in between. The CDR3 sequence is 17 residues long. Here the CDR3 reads CASSPMRQSLTNEKLFF. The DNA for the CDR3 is TGTGCCAGCTCACCAATGAGACAGTCCTTAACTAATGAAAAACTGTTTTTT.

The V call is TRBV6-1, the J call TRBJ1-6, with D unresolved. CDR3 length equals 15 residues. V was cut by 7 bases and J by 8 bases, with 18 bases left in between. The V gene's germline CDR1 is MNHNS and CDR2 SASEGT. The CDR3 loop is CASMGFRHGDSPLHF. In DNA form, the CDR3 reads TGTGCCAGCATGGGGTTCAGGCACGGTGATTCACCCCTCCACTTT.

The CDR3 DNA sequence: TGCGCCAGCAGCTTGGACCGGACAGATAATTCACCCCTCCACTTT. Residues: CASSLDRTDNSPLHF. The rearrangement links TRBV5-1 to TRBJ1-6; a possible D gene is TRBD1 (6 bases). Germline values: CDR1 SGHRS, CDR2 YFSETQ. There are 15 residues in the CDR3. V lost 0 bases, J lost 5 bases, and 9 bases lay in between.

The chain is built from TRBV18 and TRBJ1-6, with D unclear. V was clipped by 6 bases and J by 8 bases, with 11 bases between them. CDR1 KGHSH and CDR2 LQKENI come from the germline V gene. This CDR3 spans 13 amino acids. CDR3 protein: CASSEQSYSPLHF. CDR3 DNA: TGTGCCAGCTCTGAACAAAGCTATTCACCCCTCCACTTT.